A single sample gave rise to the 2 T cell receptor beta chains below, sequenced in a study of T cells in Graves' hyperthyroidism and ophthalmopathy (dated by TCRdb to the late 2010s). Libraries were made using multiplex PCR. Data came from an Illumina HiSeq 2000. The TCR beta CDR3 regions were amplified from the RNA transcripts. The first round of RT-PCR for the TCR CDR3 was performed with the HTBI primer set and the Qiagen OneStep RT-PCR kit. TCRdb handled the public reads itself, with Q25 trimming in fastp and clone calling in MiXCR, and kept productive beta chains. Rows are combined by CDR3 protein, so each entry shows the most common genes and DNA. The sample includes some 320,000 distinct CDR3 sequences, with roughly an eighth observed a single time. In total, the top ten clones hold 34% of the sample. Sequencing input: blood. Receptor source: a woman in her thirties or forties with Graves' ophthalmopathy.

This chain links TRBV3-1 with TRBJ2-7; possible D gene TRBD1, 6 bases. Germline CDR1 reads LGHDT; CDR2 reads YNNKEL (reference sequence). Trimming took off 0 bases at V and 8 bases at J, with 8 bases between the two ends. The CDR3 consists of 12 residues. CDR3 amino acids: CASSQEQGKQYF. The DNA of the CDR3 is TGTGCCAGCAGCCAAGAACAGGGTAAGCAGTACTTC.

The DNA of the CDR3 is TGCGCCAGCAGCCAAGCCGAAGGGATCATGTATAATTCACCCCTCCACTTT. Translation: CASSQAEGIMYNSPLHF. V and J are TRBV4-1 and TRBJ1-6; D is unresolved. Germline V lookup: CDR1 MGHRA, CDR2 YSYEKL. The CDR3 is 17 residues long. The ends were cut back, 1 base at V and 4 bases at J, with 14 bases in the middle.